The rows below give T cell receptor beta chains drawn from one sample of a study of T cell responses to AZD1222 COVID-19 vaccine. The repertoire was sequenced with immunoSEQ multiplex PCR; TCRdb's copy has only in-frame clones and lacks some. The sample contains roughly 100,000 clones, around 83% of which appear only once. Sequenced here: peripheral blood, sampled on day 0 of AZD1222 vaccination. The source is an adult in good health. CDR3s include the opening cysteine and the closing phenylalanine or tryptophan. A D gene is named only where the DNA matches it firmly. Only some rows state a clone size, as once, few, many or a class for expanded clones.

d_call: NA
clone_size: once
v_call: TRBV7-2
j_call: TRBJ1-1
cdr3_aa: CASSPGAANTEAFF
cdr3_nt: TGTGCCAGCAGCCCAGGGGCAGCTAACACTGAAGCTTTCTTT

d_call: TRBD1
clone_size: NA
v_call: TRBV4-1
j_call: TRBJ2-1
cdr3_aa: CASSQDWGGQGGNEQFF
cdr3_nt: TGCGCCAGCAGCCAAGACTGGGGGGGACAGGGCGGGAATGAGCAGTTCTTC

d_call: NA
clone_size: NA
v_call: TRBV6-5
j_call: TRBJ2-7
cdr3_aa: CASTPSRDRIYEQYF
cdr3_nt: TGTGCCAGCACCCCATCGCGGGACAGAATCTACGAGCAGTACTTC

d_call: NA
clone_size: NA
v_call: TRBV24-1
j_call: TRBJ2-7
cdr3_aa: CATSDSASSMGYEQYF
cdr3_nt: TGTGCCACCAGTGATTCGGCCAGTTCCATGGGGTACGAGCAGTACTTC

d_call: NA
clone_size: NA
v_call: TRBV19
j_call: TRBJ1-1
cdr3_aa: CASSIRRAEAFF
cdr3_nt: TGTGCCAGTAGTATTCGAAGGGCTGAAGCTTTCTTT

d_call: TRBD2
clone_size: NA
v_call: TRBV5-6
j_call: TRBJ2-7
cdr3_aa: CASSRGDFPHEQYF
cdr3_nt: TGTGCCAGCAGCCGGGGGGACTTTCCCCACGAGCAGTACTTC

d_call: NA
clone_size: NA
v_call: TRBV4-3
j_call: TRBJ1-2
cdr3_aa: CASSQGPGLSSLGYTF
cdr3_nt: TGCGCCAGCAGCCAAGGACCCGGACTATCTTCTCTAGGCTACACCTTC

d_call: NA
clone_size: few
v_call: TRBV2
j_call: TRBJ2-4
cdr3_aa: CASRGGPRGAKNIQYF
cdr3_nt: TGTGCCAGCAGGGGGGGCCCCCGGGGAGCCAAAAACATTCAGTACTTC

d_call: NA
clone_size: once
v_call: TRBV7-3
j_call: TRBJ1-6
cdr3_aa: CASSANTNSPLHF
cdr3_nt: TGTGCCAGCAGCGCCAATACGAATTCACCCCTCCACTTT

d_call: NA
clone_size: once
v_call: TRBV4-2
j_call: TRBJ2-6
cdr3_aa: CASSRGMEGTGANVLTF
cdr3_nt: TGTGCCAGCAGCCGTGGCATGGAGGGAACTGGGGCCAACGTCCTGACTTTC

d_call: NA
clone_size: NA
v_call: TRBV5-4
j_call: TRBJ2-1
cdr3_aa: CASSPQTGHNEQFF
cdr3_nt: TGTGCCAGCAGCCCACAGACAGGTCACAATGAGCAGTTCTTC

d_call: NA
clone_size: NA
v_call: TRBV10-1
j_call: TRBJ1-2
cdr3_aa: CASTGGRAQGYTF
cdr3_nt: TGCGCCAGCACCGGGGGGAGAGCGCAAGGCTACACCTTC

d_call: TRBD1
clone_size: NA
v_call: TRBV2
j_call: TRBJ1-2
cdr3_aa: CASSEPKTGILPGYTF
cdr3_nt: TGTGCCAGCAGTGAACCCAAGACAGGGATACTTCCGGGCTACACCTTC

d_call: NA
clone_size: NA
v_call: TRBV5-1
j_call: TRBJ2-5
cdr3_aa: CASSPYLSNQETQYF
cdr3_nt: TGCGCCAGCAGCCCGTATCTAAGTAACCAAGAGACCCAGTACTTC

d_call: NA
clone_size: NA
v_call: TRBV7-9
j_call: TRBJ2-2
cdr3_aa: CASSLFSGEGELFF
cdr3_nt: TGTGCCAGCAGCTTATTTTCTGGGGAAGGGGAGCTGTTTTTT

d_call: NA
clone_size: NA
v_call: TRBV7-3
j_call: TRBJ1-1
cdr3_aa: CASSSRGGTEAFF
cdr3_nt: TGTGCCAGCAGCTCGAGAGGGGGCACTGAAGCTTTCTTT

d_call: NA
clone_size: NA
v_call: TRBV7-9
j_call: TRBJ1-2
cdr3_aa: CASSLAGGQLGYTF
cdr3_nt: TGTGCCAGCAGCTTAGCTGGGGGCCAACTGGGCTACACCTTC

d_call: NA
clone_size: NA
v_call: TRBV29-1
j_call: TRBJ1-1
cdr3_aa: CSVEVQGGTEAFF
cdr3_nt: TGCAGCGTTGAGGTGCAGGGCGGCACTGAAGCTTTCTTT

d_call: TRBD2
clone_size: NA
v_call: TRBV7-6
j_call: TRBJ2-3
cdr3_aa: CASSLGLAGVTDTQYF
cdr3_nt: TGTGCCAGCAGCTTGGGACTAGCGGGAGTCACAGATACGCAGTATTTT